These 12 T cell receptor beta chains were sequenced from one sample in a study of regulatory T cells in long-lasting Graves disease. Arm-PCR of CDR3 regions and iRepertoire HTBI primers were used to build TCR beta libraries. MiXCR was run by TCRdb on the multiplex PCR reads, yielding one entry per CDR3 protein. Of about 350,000 distinct CDR3 sequences in the sample, around 15% were seen once. The time point was: newly diagnosed GD, antithyroid drugs for less than 3 months. From PBMCs, RNA was extracted and then used to make the TCR library. This sample was shared with a second study, whose subject was T cells in Graves' hyperthyroidism and ophthalmopathy.

The specimen comprised peripheral blood mononuclear cells (PBMCs), sampled at new diagnosis, from a patient treated with antithyroid drugs. These receptor sequences come from a woman between 18 and 29 years old with Graves disease.

This clonotype was counted ten times or more. The CDR3 nucleotides are TGCAGTGCTCTAGACGGTTACAATGAGCAGTTCTTC. It codes for CSALDGYNEQFF. This chain uses TRBV20-1 with TRBJ2-1; no reliable D call. The CDR3 has 12 residues. The V end was cut by 5 bases, the J end by 4 bases, with 9 bases between. CDR1 is DFQATT and CDR2 is SNEGSKA in the germline V gene (reference sequence).

This clonotype came up once. V is TRBV19 and J is TRBJ1-1, with 7 bases aligning to TRBD1. This CDR3 is 16 amino acids long. J gave up 0 bases and V 6 bases, and 10 bases lay outside the gene matches. CDR1 is LNHDA and CDR2 is SQIVND in the germline V gene (reference sequence). The CDR3 DNA follows: TGTGCCAGTAGAGACGGGAGACAGGGTATGAACACTGAAGCTTTCTTT. It is translated as CASRDGRQGMNTEAFF.

This clonotype was observed at least ten times. The J gene is TRBJ2-3, the V gene TRBV10-1; a possible D gene is TRBD2 (7 bases). From germline, CDR1 is WNHNN and CDR2 SYGVQD (reference sequence). Trimming removed 0 bases from V and 6 bases from J, with 19 bases in between. There are 17 residues in the CDR3. As DNA, the CDR3 is TGCGCCAGCAGTGAGTCGAAGTTTGCGGGGGCCTCCGATACGCAGTATTTT. It translates to CASSESKFAGASDTQYF.

In its sample, this clonotype was seen many times. This chain links TRBV28 with TRBJ2-1; D is unclear. CDR1 MDHEN and CDR2 SYDVKM come from the germline V gene. V was pared by 6 bases and J by 0 bases, with 9 bases between. The length of the CDR3 is 14 residues. CDR3 sequence reads: CASRKRGSYNEQFF. The DNA for the CDR3 is TGTGCCAGCAGGAAGCGTGGCTCCTACAATGAGCAGTTCTTC. Supplemented by reference TRBV28 and TRBJ2-1, the full variable domain reads DVKVTQSSRYLVKRTGEKVFLECVQDMDHENMFWYRQDPGLGLRLIYFSYDVKMKEKGDIPEGYSVSREKKERFSLILESASTNQTSMYLCASRKRGSYNEQFFGPGTRLTVL.

Turning to this clonotype: Given a much more abundant clone one base away, this may be a read error. The chain combines TRBV5-1 with TRBJ2-1, with D perhaps TRBD1 (6 bases). The DNA end lines up better with TRBJ2-5; the J call may be wrong. The CDR3 has 15 residues. CDR1 and CDR2 from the germline V gene are SGHRS and YFSETQ. CDR3 DNA sequence: TGCACCAGTACGGCACACAGGGTTGCGGGAGAGACCCAGTACTTC. Its protein product is CTSTAHRVAGETQYF.

This clonotype was seen many times. The chain combines TRBV6-2 or TRBV6-3 with TRBJ2-7; D gene uncertain. Between the trimmed V and J ends, which lost 5 bases and 3 bases, there was a span of 8 bases. The CDR3 consists of 12 residues. The V gene's germline CDR1 is MNHEY and CDR2 SVGEGT. The DNA for the CDR3 is TGTGCCAGCAGTGCCTCTGACTACGAGCAGTACTTC. This gives the protein CASSASDYEQYF.

This clonotype was seen repeatedly, ten times or more. This sequence joins TRBV6-1 and TRBJ1-1; weak D call: TRBD1 (5 bases). V lost 6 bases to trimming and J lost 0 bases, with 8 bases between them. This CDR3 has 13 residues. From germline, CDR1 is MNHNS and CDR2 SASEGT. CDR3 sequence reads: CASRGEMNTEAFF. The DNA of the CDR3 is TGTGCCAGCAGGGGGGAGATGAACACTGAAGCTTTCTTT.

J is TRBJ2-1 and V is TRBV2; 11 nucleotides align to TRBD2. The junction had 8 bases not matched to a gene; V was cut back by 4 bases and J by 3 bases. Looked up from germline, CDR1 is SNHLY and CDR2 is FYNNEI. This CDR3 region has 17 residues. CDR3 residues: CASSVDQTSGNYNEQFF. For the CDR3, the DNA is TGTGCCAGCAGTGTTGACCAGACTAGCGGGAACTACAATGAGCAGTTCTTC. Combining the CDR3 with reference TRBV2 and TRBJ2-1 gives the whole variable domain EPEVTQTPSHQVTQMGQEVILRCVPISNHLYFYWYRQILGQKVEFLVSFYNNEISEKSEIFDDQFSVERPDGSNFTLKIRSTKLEDSAMYFCASSVDQTSGNYNEQFFGPGTRLTVL.

V and J are TRBV29-1 and TRBJ2-1, with TRBD2 identical over 9 bases. This CDR3 has 15 residues. The V gene end was trimmed by 7 bases and the J gene end by 7 bases; junction bases not matched to a gene: 14. Germline V gene data show CDR1 as SQVTM and CDR2 as ANQGSEA. For the CDR3, the DNA is TGCAGCGCCAGGACCTTAGCGGGAGCCATTAATGAGCAGTTCTTC. It codes for CSARTLAGAINEQFF.

V usage is TRBV18 and J usage is TRBJ2-1, with 7 bases fitting TRBD1. Germline values: CDR1 KGHSH, CDR2 LQKENI. V trimming: 4 bases; J trimming: 9 bases; junction bases outside the gene matches: 9. The CDR3 is 14 residues long. CDR3: CASSLNQGVGEQFF. CDR3 in DNA: TGTGCCAGCTCACTAAACCAGGGGGTCGGTGAGCAGTTCTTC.

This clonotype showed up many times. The V call is TRBV6-5, the J call TRBJ2-7; D gene uncertain. V dropped 0 bases and J dropped 2 bases, with 8 bases sitting between them. Germline V lookup: CDR1 MNHEY, CDR2 SVGAGI. CDR3 length equals 14 residues. The CDR3 region has the DNA TGTGCCAGCAGTTACTCGAACAGTCCCTACGAGCAGTACTTC. Translation: CASSYSNSPYEQYF.

This clonotype was recorded at least ten times. V is TRBV27 and J is TRBJ2-7, with 8 bases that match TRBD1. There are 14 residues in the CDR3. Germline-derived CDR1 and CDR2 are MNHEY and SMNVEV (reference sequence). The V segment lost 3 bases and the J segment 6 bases; nucleotides outside the gene matches: 7. CDR3 sequence (DNA): TGTGCCAGCAGTTTCCAACAGGGGGTCCGCGAGCAGTACTTC. Its translation: CASSFQQGVREQYF.